This TCR beta chain comes out of a study of control samples from healthy donors and cancer patients. Produced via immunoSEQ multiplex PCR; TCRdb's table is partial and in-frame only. The profile shows approximately 140,000 clones, about 90% of them singletons. The CDR3 is 16 residues long. Per the germline V gene, CDR1 is LNHDA and CDR2 is SQIVND (reference sequence). V was trimmed by 5 bases and J by 4 bases, leaving 18 bases between them. The chain joins TRBV19 to TRBJ1-3; D uncertain. The TCR was taken from a man younger than 35 in good health. The sequencing sample was made of blood. The CDR3 here is CASSRWDSLGGNTIYF. DNA for the CDR3: TGTGCCAGTAGTCGCTGGGATTCACTCGGGGGAAACACCATATATTTT.